This T cell receptor (beta chain) was documented in a study of T cell repertoires in aging, cancer and after chemotherapy. This clonotype was observed once. What it binds is unknown. Peripheral blood genomic DNA, not sorted cells or RNA, was the template. Study results and limitations: Untreated cancer patients had significantly lower blood TCR diversity than age-matched healthy donors. Healthy donors lost TCR diversity with age mainly through richness, cancer patients through richness and evenness. Median generation probability rose over the chemotherapy interval in each cancer cohort, suggesting rebound thymic output.

TRB rearrangements spanning V, D and J were amplified using mixed TRB-A/B primers. TCRdb passed the multiplex PCR reads through MiXCR, listing each CDR3 protein once. The sample records approximately 20,000 distinct CDR3 sequences, roughly 37% being singletons. The sample comprised blood. This TCR was recovered from a human donor with a solid tumor.

The CDR3 is CSVEGQNTEAFF. The DNA for the CDR3 is TGCAGCGTTGAGGGACAGAACACTGAAGCTTTCTTT. The chain has TRBV29-1 and TRBJ1-1, with D perhaps TRBD1 (6 bases). The germline CDR1 and CDR2 sequences are SQVTM and ANQGSEA. V was trimmed by 3 bases and J by 1 base, leaving 6 bases between them. This CDR3 region has 12 residues.